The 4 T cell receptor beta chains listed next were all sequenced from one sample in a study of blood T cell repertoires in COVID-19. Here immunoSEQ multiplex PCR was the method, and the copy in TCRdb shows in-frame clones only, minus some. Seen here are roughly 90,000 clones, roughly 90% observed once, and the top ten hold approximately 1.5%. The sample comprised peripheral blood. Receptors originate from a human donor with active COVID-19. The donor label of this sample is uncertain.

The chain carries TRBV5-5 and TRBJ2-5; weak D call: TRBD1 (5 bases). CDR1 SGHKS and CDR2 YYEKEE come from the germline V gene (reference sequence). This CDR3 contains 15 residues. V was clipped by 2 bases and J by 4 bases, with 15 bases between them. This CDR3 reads CASSFTLGDGETQYF. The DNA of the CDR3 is TGTGCCAGCAGCTTTACTTTAGGGGATGGAGAGACCCAGTACTTC.

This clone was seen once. The DNA for the CDR3 is TGTGCCAGCAGCCAAGCACAGGGAAAGGAAAAACTGTTTTTT. It specifies CASSQAQGKEKLFF. The rearrangement joins TRBV7-2 to TRBJ1-4; a possible D gene is TRBD1 (6 bases). V was shortened by 5 bases and J by 8 bases, with 15 bases between the two germline ends. This CDR3 has 14 amino acids. CDR1 SGHTA and CDR2 FQGNSA come from the germline V gene.

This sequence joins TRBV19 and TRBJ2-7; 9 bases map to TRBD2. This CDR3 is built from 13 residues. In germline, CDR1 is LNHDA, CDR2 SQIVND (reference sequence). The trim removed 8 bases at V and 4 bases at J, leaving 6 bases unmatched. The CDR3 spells CASVDSGGYEQYF. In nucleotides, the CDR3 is TGTGCCAGTGTGGATAGCGGGGGATACGAGCAGTACTTC. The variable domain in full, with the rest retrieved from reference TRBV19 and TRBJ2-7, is DGGITQSPKYLFRKEGQNVTLSCEQNLNHDAMYWYRQDPGQGLRLIYYSQIVNDFQKGDIAEGYSVSREKKESFPLTVTSAQKNPTAFYLCASVDSGGYEQYFGPGTRLTVT.

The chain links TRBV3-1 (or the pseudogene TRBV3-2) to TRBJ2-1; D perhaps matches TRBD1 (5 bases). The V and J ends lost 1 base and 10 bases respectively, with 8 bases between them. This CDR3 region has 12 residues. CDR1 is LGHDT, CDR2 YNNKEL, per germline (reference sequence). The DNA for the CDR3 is TGTGCCAGCAGCCAAGTCAAGGGGGAGCAGTTCTTC. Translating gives CASSQVKGEQFF.